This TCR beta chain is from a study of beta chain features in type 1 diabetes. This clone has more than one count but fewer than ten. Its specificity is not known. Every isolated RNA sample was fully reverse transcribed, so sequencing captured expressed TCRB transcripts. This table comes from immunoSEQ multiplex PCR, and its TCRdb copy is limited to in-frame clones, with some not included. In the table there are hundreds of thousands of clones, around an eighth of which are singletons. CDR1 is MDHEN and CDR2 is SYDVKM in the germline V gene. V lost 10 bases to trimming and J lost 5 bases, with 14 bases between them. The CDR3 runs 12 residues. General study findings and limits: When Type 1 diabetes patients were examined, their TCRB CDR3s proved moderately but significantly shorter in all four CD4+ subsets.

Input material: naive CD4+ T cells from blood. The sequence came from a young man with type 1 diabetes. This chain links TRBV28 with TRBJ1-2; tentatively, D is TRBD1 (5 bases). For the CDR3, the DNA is TGTGCCACCTCCTCCGGGGGTTATGGCTACACCTTC. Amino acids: CATSSGGYGYTF.